These 20 T cell receptor beta chains were sequenced from one sample in a study of T cell responses to AZD1222 COVID-19 vaccine. Here immunoSEQ multiplex PCR was the method, and the copy in TCRdb shows in-frame clones only, minus some. The table includes roughly 46,000 clones, about nine tenths detected once. The material was peripheral blood, obtained 28 days after the second AZD1222 dose. The source of these receptors is an adult who received the AZD1222 COVID-19 vaccine.

This clone was seen a single time. The chain recombines TRBV11-2 with TRBJ2-7, with TRBD1 matching over 10 bases. Germline trimming cut 1 base from V and 6 bases from J; bases unmatched to any gene: 12. This CDR3 is 17 amino acids long. Germline V gene data show CDR1 as SGHAT and CDR2 as FQNNGV. CDR3 in amino acids: CASSLGGTGVQWVEQYF. The DNA for the CDR3 is TGTGCCAGCAGCTTAGGGGGGACAGGGGTTCAATGGGTCGAGCAGTACTTC.

This chain joins TRBV10-2 and TRBJ2-2; 7 bases line up with TRBD1. The V gene's germline CDR1 is WSHSY and CDR2 SAAADI. The CDR3 is 13 residues long. Trimming removed 8 bases from V and 7 bases from J; junction bases left unmatched: 7. CDR3 amino acids: CASGDRADGELFF. CDR3 sequence (DNA): TGCGCCAGCGGAGACAGGGCAGACGGGGAGCTGTTTTTT.

This chain uses TRBV24-1 with TRBJ2-5, with D uncertain. Germline CDR1 is KGHDR and CDR2 is SFDVKD. Trimming took off 10 bases at V and 3 bases at J, with 11 bases between the two ends. This CDR3 has 12 amino acids. Here the CDR3 reads CATSDGKETQYF. The CDR3 DNA is TGTGCCACGTCGGACGGTAAAGAGACCCAGTACTTC.

This chain uses TRBV7-2 with TRBJ2-2; D ambiguous. Trimming stripped 1 base from V and 5 bases from J, with 2 bases between. The length of the CDR3 is 12 residues. CDR1 is SGHTA, CDR2 FQGNSA, per germline. CDR3 DNA sequence: TGTGCCAGCAGCTTAGATACCGGGGAGCTGTTTTTT. The encoded protein is CASSLDTGELFF.

The chain links TRBV29-1 to TRBJ1-5; D is possibly TRBD1 (5 bases). This CDR3 has 13 amino acids. CDR1 and CDR2 from the germline V gene are SQVTM and ANQGSEA. The V gene lost 4 bases and the J gene lost 2 bases, with 9 bases spanning the gap. The CDR3, as DNA: TGCAGCGTTGTTTCGGGGGGCAATCAGCCCCAGCATTTT. This translates into CSVVSGGNQPQHF.

The chain employs TRBV9 and TRBJ2-5; D tentatively reads TRBD1 or TRBD2 (5 bases each). This CDR3 contains 15 residues. V was pared by 2 bases and J by 4 bases, with 15 bases between. Germline CDR1 reads SGDLS; CDR2 reads YYNGEE. In DNA, the CDR3 is TGTGCCAGCAGCGTCAGGGACGGCCTCGGAGAGACCCAGTACTTC. Encoded protein: CASSVRDGLGETQYF.

The chain links TRBV15 to TRBJ2-7; D call uncertain. The germline V gene has CDR1 LNHNV and CDR2 YYDKDF (reference sequence). This CDR3 region has 14 residues. The ends were cut back, 0 bases at V and 7 bases at J, with 13 bases in the middle. CDR3 residues: CATSREAFVGEQYF. DNA of the CDR3: TGTGCCACCAGCAGAGAGGCCTTTGTTGGGGAGCAGTACTTC.

This chain joins TRBV7-2 and TRBJ2-2, with 7 bases fitting TRBD1. V gave up 3 bases and J gave up 5 bases; unmatched junction bases: 6. The germline gives CDR1 SGHTA, CDR2 FQGNSA. This CDR3 comprises 15 residues. The CDR3 DNA is TGTGCCAGCAGCTTCCAAGGGACAGAGACCGGGGAGCTGTTTTTT. It yields the protein CASSFQGTETGELFF.

In its sample, this clone was seen a few times. The gene calls are TRBV3-1 (or the pseudogene TRBV3-2) and TRBJ2-7; the D is unclear. Germline-derived CDR1 and CDR2 are LGHDT and YNNKEL (reference sequence). Trimming removed 1 base at V and 3 bases at J, with 7 bases between. This CDR3 comprises 13 residues. This CDR3 is CASSQGTRYEQYF. Here the CDR3 DNA reads TGTGCCAGCAGCCAAGGCACCCGCTACGAGCAGTACTTC.

The genes are TRBV14 and TRBJ2-7, with 7 bases identical to TRBD2. J was trimmed by 2 bases and V by 2 bases; bases with no gene match: 12. This CDR3 has 17 residues. CDR1 is SGHDN, CDR2 FVKESK, per germline. The CDR3 protein is CASSQIPHGTTPYEQYF. The CDR3 DNA is TGTGCCAGCAGCCAAATCCCCCACGGGACTACACCCTACGAGCAGTACTTC. The complete variable domain, with remaining parts taken from reference TRBV14 and TRBJ2-7, reads EAGVTQFPSHSVIEKGQTVTLRCDPISGHDNLYWYRRVMGKEIKFLLHFVKESKQDESGMPNNRFLAERTGGTYSTLKVQPAELEDSGVYFCASSQIPHGTTPYEQYFGPGTRLTVT.

V usage is TRBV11-1 and J usage is TRBJ1-4; TRBD1 matches 7 bases. In germline, CDR1 is SGHAT, CDR2 FQDESV (reference sequence). The junction had 7 bases not matched to a gene; V was cut back by 5 bases and J by 7 bases. This CDR3 region has 14 residues. This CDR3 reads CASSLTGEIEKLFF. CDR3 in DNA: TGTGCCAGCAGCCTTACAGGGGAAATTGAAAAACTGTTTTTT.

The chain links TRBV6-2 or TRBV6-3 to TRBJ2-7; D gene uncertain. The germline gives CDR1 MNHEY, CDR2 SVGEGT. CDR3 size: 14 residues. V lost 5 bases and J lost 0, with 11 bases in between. Here the CDR3 DNA reads TGTGCCAGCAGTCTCACACCGAGCTCCTACGAGCAGTACTTC. It is translated as CASSLTPSSYEQYF.

The chain joins TRBV5-1 to TRBJ2-5; maybe TRBD2 (6 bases). With 4 bases removed from V and 5 bases from J, the gap between germline ends came to 15 bases. Germline loops: CDR1 SGHRS, CDR2 YFSETQ. The CDR3 sequence is 14 residues long. The CDR3 DNA follows: TGCGCCAGCAGCAGGCGGGACTCACGGGAGACCCAGTACTTC. Residues: CASSRRDSRETQYF. Looking up the rest from reference TRBV5-1 and TRBJ2-5 gives the full variable domain: KAGVTQTPRYLIKTRGQQVTLSCSPISGHRSVSWYQQTPGQGLQFLFEYFSETQRNKGNFPGRFSGRQFSNSRSEMNVSTLELGDSALYLCASSRRDSRETQYFGPGTRLLVL.

This chain uses TRBV12-3 or TRBV12-4 with TRBJ2-1; 10 positions match TRBD2. J lost 15 bases, V lost 6 bases, and 11 bases had no gene match. The CDR3 is made up of 13 amino acids. For the CDR3, the DNA is TGTGCCAGCAGCACCACTAGCGGGGCCGCCCGGTTCTTC. As protein: CASSTTSGAARFF.

The gene calls are TRBV14 and TRBJ2-1; unclear D gene. This CDR3 comprises 15 residues. CDR1 is SGHDN and CDR2 is FVKESK in the germline V gene. Trimming pared 2 bases from V and 12 bases from J, leaving 20 bases between. DNA for the CDR3: TGTGCCAGCAGCCAACTAAGTGGCACCCCTCTGGGGCAGTTCTTC. It translates to CASSQLSGTPLGQFF.

The rearrangement uses TRBV6-5 and TRBJ1-1, with unresolved D. Germline assignment: CDR1 MNHEY and CDR2 SVGAGI. V was pared by 5 bases and J by 4 bases, with 5 bases between. The CDR3 is 11 residues long. For the CDR3, the DNA is TGTGCCAGCAGTCGGGGCACTGAAGCTTTCTTT. As protein: CASSRGTEAFF.

V usage is TRBV6-1 and J usage is TRBJ1-5, with 8 bases fitting TRBD1. The V gene end was trimmed by 0 bases and the J gene end by 3 bases; junction bases not matched to a gene: 7. Germline V gene data show CDR1 as MNHNS and CDR2 as SASEGT. The CDR3 has 17 residues. In nucleotides, the CDR3 is TGTGCCAGCAGTGAAGCGAGTCCAGGGGGCATCAATCAGCCCCAGCATTTT. Residues: CASSEASPGGINQPQHF.

The chain has TRBV10-3 and TRBJ2-5; 8 nucleotides align to TRBD2. Germline V lookup: CDR1 ENHRY, CDR2 SYGVKD. The junction had 7 bases not matched to a gene; V was cut back by 3 bases and J by 1 base. This CDR3 region has 16 residues. CDR3 region: CAISDSHSGAQETQYF. In DNA, the CDR3 is TGTGCCATCAGTGATTCTCATAGCGGGGCCCAAGAGACCCAGTACTTC.

This clone was found a few times. The chain links TRBV19 to TRBJ2-2; D may match TRBD1 or TRBD2 (9 bases each). Trimming took off 8 bases at V and 2 bases at J, with 21 bases between the two ends. The CDR3 totals 17 residues. The germline gives CDR1 LNHDA, CDR2 SQIVND (reference sequence). The DNA of the CDR3 is TGTGCCAGTGACAGGGGGAGACTAGCGGACAACACCGGGGAGCTGTTTTTT. Translated: CASDRGRLADNTGELFF.

This chain joins TRBV29-1 and TRBJ1-2, with TRBD1 matching over 9 bases. Germline loops: CDR1 SQVTM, CDR2 ANQGSEA. The CDR3 has 11 amino acids. V dropped 7 bases and J dropped 7; count of bases not matched to a gene: 4. The CDR3 loop is CSALTGGGYTF. In DNA, the CDR3 is TGCAGCGCCCTGACAGGGGGTGGCTACACCTTC.